This record looks at one T cell receptor (beta chain) sequence and its context. The data are from a study of CD8 T cells in Susac syndrome. Sequencing of TCR beta was performed on blood CD8+ and CD4+ T cells. The multiple sclerosis control group consisted of treatment-naive patients whose relapsing-remitting disease, which was either stable or active, fulfilled revised McDonald criteria. Isolation of CD8+ and CD4+ T cells was performed negatively, whereas enrichment of TEMRA cells was done by FACS. The CDR3 runs 14 residues. V gave up 5 bases and J gave up 1 base; unmatched junction bases: 3. A quantity of about 0.5 to 1 ug RNA underwent reverse transcription using random hexamers. TCRdb used MiXCR to reprocess the immunoSEQ multiplex PCR reads, holding one entry per CDR3 protein. Of about 200,000 distinct CDR3 sequences listed, about 94% are singletons.

This chain uses TRBV12-3 or TRBV12-4 with TRBJ1-1; 8 bases fit TRBD1. The specimen sequenced was CD8+ T cells from PBMCs. The source is a human donor with multiple sclerosis. The CDR3: CASSITGGNTEAFF. The CDR3 nucleotides are TGTGCCAGCAGTATAACAGGGGGGAACACTGAAGCTTTCTTT.